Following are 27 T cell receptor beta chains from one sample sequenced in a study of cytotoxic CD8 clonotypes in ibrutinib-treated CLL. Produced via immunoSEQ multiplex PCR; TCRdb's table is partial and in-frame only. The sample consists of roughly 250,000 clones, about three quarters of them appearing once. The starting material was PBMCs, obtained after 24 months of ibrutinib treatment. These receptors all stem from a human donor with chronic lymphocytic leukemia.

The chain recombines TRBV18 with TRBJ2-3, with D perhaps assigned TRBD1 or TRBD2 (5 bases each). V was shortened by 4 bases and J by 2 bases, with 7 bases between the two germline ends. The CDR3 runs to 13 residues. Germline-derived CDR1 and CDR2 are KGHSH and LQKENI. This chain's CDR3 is CASSLGTTDTQYF. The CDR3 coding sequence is TGTGCCAGCTCACTCGGGACCACAGATACGCAGTATTTT.

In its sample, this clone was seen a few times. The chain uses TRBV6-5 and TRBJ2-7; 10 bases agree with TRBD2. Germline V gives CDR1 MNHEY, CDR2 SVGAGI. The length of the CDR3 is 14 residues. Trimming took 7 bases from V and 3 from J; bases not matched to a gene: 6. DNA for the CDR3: TGTGCCAGCACCAGACTAGCGGGCAACTACGAGCAGTACTTC. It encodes CASTRLAGNYEQYF.

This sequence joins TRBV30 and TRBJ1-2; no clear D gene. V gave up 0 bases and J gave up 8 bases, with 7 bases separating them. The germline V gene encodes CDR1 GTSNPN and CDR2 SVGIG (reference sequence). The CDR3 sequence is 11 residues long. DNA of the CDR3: TGTGCCTGGAGTGTAGGGAGGGGCTACACCTTC. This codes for CAWSVGRGYTF.

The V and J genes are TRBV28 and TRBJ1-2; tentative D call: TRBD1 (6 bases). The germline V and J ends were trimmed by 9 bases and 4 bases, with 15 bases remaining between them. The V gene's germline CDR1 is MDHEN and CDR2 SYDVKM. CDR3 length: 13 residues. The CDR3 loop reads CASLTRGFYGYTF. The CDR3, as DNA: TGTGCCAGTCTCACCAGGGGCTTCTATGGCTACACCTTC.

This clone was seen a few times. The DNA of the CDR3 is TGTGCCAGCAGTATCGGACAGGAGCGGGCCTATGGCTACACCTTC. It translates to CASSIGQERAYGYTF. The V gene is TRBV28, the J gene TRBJ1-2; 7 bases line up with TRBD1. This CDR3 contains 15 residues. Germline CDR1 and CDR2: MDHEN and SYDVKM. V was clipped by 5 bases and J by 4 bases; unmatched bases: 10.

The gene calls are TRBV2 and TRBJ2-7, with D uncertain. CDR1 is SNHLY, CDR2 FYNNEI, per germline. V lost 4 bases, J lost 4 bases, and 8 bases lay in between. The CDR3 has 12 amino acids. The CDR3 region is CASSVNDYEQYF. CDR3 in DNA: TGTGCCAGCAGTGTTAACGATTACGAGCAGTACTTC. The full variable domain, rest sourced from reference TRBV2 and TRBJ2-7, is EPEVTQTPSHQVTQMGQEVILRCVPISNHLYFYWYRQILGQKVEFLVSFYNNEISEKSEIFDDQFSVERPDGSNFTLKIRSTKLEDSAMYFCASSVNDYEQYFGPGTRLTVT.

CDR3 sequence: CATWEDRGSQPQHF. CDR3 in DNA: TGTGCCACCTGGGAGGACAGAGGAAGCCAGCCCCAGCATTTT. This chain connects TRBV6-6 to TRBJ1-5; D may be TRBD1 (6 bases). Trimming pared 10 bases from V and 7 bases from J, leaving 20 bases between. CDR1 and CDR2 (germline): MNHNY, SVGAGI (reference sequence). The CDR3 loop spans 14 amino acids.

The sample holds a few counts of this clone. The CDR3 nucleotides read TGTGCCAGCAGAGAGACAGACTTGAGCAATCAGCCCCAGCATTTT. Translation gives CASRETDLSNQPQHF. J is TRBJ1-5 and V is TRBV28; TRBD1 is a possible D gene (5 bases). CDR1 and CDR2 (germline): MDHEN, SYDVKM. The CDR3 covers 15 residues. Trimming cost V 6 bases and J 1 base, with 13 bases left between them.

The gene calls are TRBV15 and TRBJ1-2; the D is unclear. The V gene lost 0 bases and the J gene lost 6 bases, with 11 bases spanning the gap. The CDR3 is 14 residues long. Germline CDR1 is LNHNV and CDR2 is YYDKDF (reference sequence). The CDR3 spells CATSRDRIDHGYTF. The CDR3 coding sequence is TGTGCCACCAGCAGAGATCGGATAGACCATGGCTACACCTTC.

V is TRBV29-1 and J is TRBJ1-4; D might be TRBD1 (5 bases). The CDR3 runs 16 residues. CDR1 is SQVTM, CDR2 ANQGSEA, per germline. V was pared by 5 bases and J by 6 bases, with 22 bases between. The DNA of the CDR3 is TGCAGCGTTTGGGACCATGAGGCCCTGAGTTATGAAAAACTGTTTTTT. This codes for CSVWDHEALSYEKLFF.

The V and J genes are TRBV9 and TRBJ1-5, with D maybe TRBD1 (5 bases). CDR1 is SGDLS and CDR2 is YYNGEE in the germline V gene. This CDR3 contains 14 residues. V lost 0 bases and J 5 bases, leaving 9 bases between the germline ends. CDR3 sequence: CASSVEGSDQPQHF. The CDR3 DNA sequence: TGTGCCAGCAGCGTAGAGGGGAGCGATCAGCCCCAGCATTTT.

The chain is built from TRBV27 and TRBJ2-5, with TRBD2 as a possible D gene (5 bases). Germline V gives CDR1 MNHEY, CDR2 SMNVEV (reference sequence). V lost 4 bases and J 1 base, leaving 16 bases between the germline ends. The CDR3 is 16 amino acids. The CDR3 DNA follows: TGTGCCAGCAGTTGGAGGCAGGTGGGGATCCAAGAGACCCAGTACTTC. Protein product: CASSWRQVGIQETQYF.

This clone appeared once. The CDR3 reads CASALGQPARDGYTF. The CDR3 coding sequence is TGTGCCAGCGCCCTCGGACAGCCCGCTCGGGATGGCTACACCTTC. This chain connects TRBV27 to TRBJ1-2, with a tentative D call TRBD1 (6 bases). Trimming took off 8 bases at V and 6 bases at J, with 22 bases between the two ends. This CDR3 is built from 15 residues. Germline CDR1 is MNHEY and CDR2 is SMNVEV (reference sequence).

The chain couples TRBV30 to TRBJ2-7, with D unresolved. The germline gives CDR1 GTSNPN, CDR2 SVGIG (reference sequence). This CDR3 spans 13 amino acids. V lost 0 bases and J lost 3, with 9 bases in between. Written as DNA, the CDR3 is TGTGCCTGGAGTGTGGCTACCCTCTACGAGCAGTACTTC. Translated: CAWSVATLYEQYF.

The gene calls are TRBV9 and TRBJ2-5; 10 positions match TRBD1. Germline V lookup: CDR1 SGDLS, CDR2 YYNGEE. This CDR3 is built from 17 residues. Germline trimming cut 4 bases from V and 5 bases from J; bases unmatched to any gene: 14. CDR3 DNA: TGTGCCAGCAGCCCCAACCCGCGGACAGGGGGTGCCGAGACCCAGTACTTC. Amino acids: CASSPNPRTGGAETQYF.

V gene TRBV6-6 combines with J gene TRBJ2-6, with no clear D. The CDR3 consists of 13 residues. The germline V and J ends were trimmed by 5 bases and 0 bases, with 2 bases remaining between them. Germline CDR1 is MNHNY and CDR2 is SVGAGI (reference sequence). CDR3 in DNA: TGTGCCAGCAGTACCTCTGGGGCCAACGTCCTGACTTTC. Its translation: CASSTSGANVLTF.

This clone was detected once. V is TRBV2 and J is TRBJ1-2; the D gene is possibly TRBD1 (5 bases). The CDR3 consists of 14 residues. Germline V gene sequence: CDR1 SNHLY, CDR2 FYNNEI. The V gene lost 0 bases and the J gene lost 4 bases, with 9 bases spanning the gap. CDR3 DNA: TGTGCCAGCAGTGAAGCGCGACAGACCTATGGCTACACCTTC. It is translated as CASSEARQTYGYTF.

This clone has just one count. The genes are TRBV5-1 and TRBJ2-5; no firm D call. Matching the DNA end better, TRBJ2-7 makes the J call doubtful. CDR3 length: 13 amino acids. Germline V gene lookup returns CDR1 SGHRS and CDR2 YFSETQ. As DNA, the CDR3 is TGCGCCAGCAGCTCCCTGGATGCCTACGAGCAGTACTTC. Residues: CASSSLDAYEQYF.

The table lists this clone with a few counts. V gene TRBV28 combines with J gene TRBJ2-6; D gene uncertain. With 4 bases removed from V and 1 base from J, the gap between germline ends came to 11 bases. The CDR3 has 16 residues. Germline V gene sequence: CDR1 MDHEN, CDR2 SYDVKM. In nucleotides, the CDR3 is TGTGCCAGCAGTTCCCAACACCGATCTGGGGCCAACGTCCTGACTTTC. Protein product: CASSSQHRSGANVLTF.

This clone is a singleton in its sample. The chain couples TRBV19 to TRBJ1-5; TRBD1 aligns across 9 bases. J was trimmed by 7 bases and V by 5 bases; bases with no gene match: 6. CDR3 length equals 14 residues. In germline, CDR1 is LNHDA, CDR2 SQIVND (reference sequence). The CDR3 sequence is CASSVQGAPQPQHF. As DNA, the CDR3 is TGTGCCAGTAGTGTACAGGGGGCGCCCCAGCCCCAGCATTTT.

The CDR3 sequence is CARGDSVYGYTF. CDR3 coding DNA: TGTGCCAGAGGGGACTCTGTATATGGCTACACCTTC. V usage is TRBV28 and J usage is TRBJ1-2, with D possibly matching TRBD1 (5 bases). CDR3 length: 12 amino acids. V was pared by 9 bases and J by 5 bases, with 13 bases between. Germline values: CDR1 MDHEN, CDR2 SYDVKM.

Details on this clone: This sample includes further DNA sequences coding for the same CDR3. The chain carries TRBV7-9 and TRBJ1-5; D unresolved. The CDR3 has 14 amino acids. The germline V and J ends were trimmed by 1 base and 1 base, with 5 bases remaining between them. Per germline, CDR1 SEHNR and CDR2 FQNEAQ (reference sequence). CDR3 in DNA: TGTGCCAGCAGCTTAGAGGGCAGCAATCAGCCCCAGCATTTT. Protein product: CASSLEGSNQPQHF.

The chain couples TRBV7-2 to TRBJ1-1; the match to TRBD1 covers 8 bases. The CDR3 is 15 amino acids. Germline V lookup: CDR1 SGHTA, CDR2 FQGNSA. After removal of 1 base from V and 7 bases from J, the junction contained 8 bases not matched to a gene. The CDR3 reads CASSLGQGAHYEAFF. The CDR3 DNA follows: TGTGCCAGCAGCTTAGGCCAGGGGGCGCATTATGAAGCTTTCTTT.

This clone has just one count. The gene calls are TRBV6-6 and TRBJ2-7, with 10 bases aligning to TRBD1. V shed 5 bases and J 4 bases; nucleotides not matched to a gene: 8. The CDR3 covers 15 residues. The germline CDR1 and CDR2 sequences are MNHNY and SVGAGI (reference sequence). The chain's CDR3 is CASSHPGQGKYEQYF. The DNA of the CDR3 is TGTGCCAGCAGTCACCCGGGACAGGGGAAATACGAGCAGTACTTC.

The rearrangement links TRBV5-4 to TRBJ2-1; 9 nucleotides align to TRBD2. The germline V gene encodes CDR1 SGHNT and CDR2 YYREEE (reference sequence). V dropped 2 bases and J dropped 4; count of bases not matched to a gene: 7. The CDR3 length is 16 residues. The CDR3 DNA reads TGTGCCAGCAGCTTAATCTTCCTAGCGGGATACAATGAGCAGTTCTTC. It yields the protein CASSLIFLAGYNEQFF. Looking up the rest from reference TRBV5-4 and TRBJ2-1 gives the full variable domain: ETGVTQSPTHLIKTRGQQVTLRCSSQSGHNTVSWYQQALGQGPQFIFQYYREEENGRGNFPPRFSGLQFPNYSSELNVNALELDDSALYLCASSLIFLAGYNEQFFGPGTRLTVL.

The chain's CDR3 is CAIRDGTGEKLFF. The CDR3 DNA sequence: TGTGCCATCAGGGACGGGACGGGGGAAAAACTGTTTTTT. The chain uses TRBV10-3 and TRBJ1-4; D might be TRBD1 (5 bases). Deletions cut 6 bases from V and 8 bases from J, with 13 bases between. Looked up from germline, CDR1 is ENHRY and CDR2 is SYGVKD. This CDR3 spans 13 amino acids.

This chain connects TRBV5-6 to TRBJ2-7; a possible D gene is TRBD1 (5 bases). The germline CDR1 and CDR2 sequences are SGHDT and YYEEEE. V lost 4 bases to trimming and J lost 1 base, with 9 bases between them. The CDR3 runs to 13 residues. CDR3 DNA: TGTGCCAGCAGCCCGACAGAGTCCTACGAGCAGTACTTC. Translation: CASSPTESYEQYF.